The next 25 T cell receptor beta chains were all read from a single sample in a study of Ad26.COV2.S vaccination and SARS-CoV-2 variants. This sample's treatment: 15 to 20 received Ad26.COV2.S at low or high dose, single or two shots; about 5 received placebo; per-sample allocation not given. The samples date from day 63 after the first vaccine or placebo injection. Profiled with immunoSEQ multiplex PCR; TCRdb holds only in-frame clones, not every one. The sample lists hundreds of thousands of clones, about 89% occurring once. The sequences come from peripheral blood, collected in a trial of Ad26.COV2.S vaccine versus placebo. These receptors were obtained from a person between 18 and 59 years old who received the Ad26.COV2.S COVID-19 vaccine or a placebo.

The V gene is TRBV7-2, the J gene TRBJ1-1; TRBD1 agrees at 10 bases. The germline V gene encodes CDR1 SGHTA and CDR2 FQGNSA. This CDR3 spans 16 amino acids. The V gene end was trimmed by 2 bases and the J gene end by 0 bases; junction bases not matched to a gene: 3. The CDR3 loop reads CASSLRQGAVNTEAFF. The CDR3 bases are TGTGCCAGCAGCTTAAGACAGGGGGCCGTGAACACTGAAGCTTTCTTT.

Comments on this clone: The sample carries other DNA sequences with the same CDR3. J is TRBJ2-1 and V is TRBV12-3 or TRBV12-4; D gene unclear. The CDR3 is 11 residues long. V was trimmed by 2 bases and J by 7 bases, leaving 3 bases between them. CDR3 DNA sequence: TGTGCCAGCAGTTTATTGAATGAGCAGTTCTTC. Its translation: CASSLLNEQFF.

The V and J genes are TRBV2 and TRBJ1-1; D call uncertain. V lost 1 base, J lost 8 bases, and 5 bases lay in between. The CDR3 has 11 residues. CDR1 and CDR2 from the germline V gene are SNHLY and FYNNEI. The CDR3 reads CASSEGPEAFF. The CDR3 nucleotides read TGTGCCAGCAGTGAAGGGCCGGAAGCTTTCTTT.

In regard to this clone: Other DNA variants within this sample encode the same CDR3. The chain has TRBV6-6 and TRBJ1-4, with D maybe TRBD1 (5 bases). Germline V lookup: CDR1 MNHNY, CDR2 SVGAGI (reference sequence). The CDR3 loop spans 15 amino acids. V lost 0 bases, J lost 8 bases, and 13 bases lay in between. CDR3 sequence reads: CASSYSGQGGEKLFF. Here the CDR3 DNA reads TGTGCCAGCAGTTACTCGGGTCAGGGTGGAGAAAAACTGTTTTTT.

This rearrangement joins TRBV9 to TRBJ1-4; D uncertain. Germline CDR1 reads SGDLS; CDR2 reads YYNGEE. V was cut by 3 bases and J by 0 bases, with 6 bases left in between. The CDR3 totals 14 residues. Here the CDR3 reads CASSEGATNEKLFF. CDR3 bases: TGTGCCAGCAGCGAGGGTGCAACTAATGAAAAACTGTTTTTT.

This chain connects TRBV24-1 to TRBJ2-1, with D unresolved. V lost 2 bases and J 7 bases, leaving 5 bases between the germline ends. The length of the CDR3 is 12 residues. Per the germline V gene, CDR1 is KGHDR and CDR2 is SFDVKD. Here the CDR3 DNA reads TGTGCCACCAGTGATTATCGGAATGAGCAGTTCTTC. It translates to CATSDYRNEQFF.

CDR3 sequence (DNA): TGTGCCAGCAGCTTCCCGGCCGCTCCAGGGAGCGAGACCCAGTACTTC. Amino acids: CASSFPAAPGSETQYF. V gene TRBV7-8 combines with J gene TRBJ2-5; either TRBD1 or TRBD2 may supply D (5 bases each). Germline loops: CDR1 SGHVS, CDR2 FQNEAQ. This CDR3 is 16 amino acids long. V shed 3 bases and J shed 5 bases, with 19 bases lying between them.

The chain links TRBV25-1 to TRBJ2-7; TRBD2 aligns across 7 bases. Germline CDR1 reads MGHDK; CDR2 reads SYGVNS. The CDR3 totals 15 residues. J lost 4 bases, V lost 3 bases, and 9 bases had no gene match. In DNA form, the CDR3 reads TGTGCCAGCAGTGATGGGCGGACTAGTCTGTACGAGCAGTACTTC. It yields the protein CASSDGRTSLYEQYF.

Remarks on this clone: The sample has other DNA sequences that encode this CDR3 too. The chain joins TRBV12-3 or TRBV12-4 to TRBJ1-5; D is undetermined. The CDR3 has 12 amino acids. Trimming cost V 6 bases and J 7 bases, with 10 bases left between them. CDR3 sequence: CASSLTGQPQHF. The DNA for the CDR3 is TGTGCCAGCAGCTTGACCGGGCAGCCCCAGCATTTT.

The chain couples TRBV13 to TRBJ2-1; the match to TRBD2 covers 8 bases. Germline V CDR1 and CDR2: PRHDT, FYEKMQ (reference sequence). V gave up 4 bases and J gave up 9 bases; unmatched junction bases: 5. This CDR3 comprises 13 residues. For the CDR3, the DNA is TGTGCCAGCAGCTCCGGGGGGGCCGGTGAGCAGTTCTTC. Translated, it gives CASSSGGAGEQFF.

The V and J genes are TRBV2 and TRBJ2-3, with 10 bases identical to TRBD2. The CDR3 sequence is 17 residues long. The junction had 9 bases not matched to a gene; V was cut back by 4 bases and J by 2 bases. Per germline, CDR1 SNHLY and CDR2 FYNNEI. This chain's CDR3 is CASSVYRTSGYTDTQYF. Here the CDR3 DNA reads TGTGCCAGCAGTGTCTACCGGACTAGCGGATACACAGATACGCAGTATTTT.

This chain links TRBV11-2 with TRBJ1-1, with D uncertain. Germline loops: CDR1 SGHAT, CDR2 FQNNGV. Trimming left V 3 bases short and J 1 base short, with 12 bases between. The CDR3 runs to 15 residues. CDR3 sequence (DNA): TGTGCCAGCAGCTTCACATTTGCCGAGAACACTGAAGCTTTCTTT. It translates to CASSFTFAENTEAFF.

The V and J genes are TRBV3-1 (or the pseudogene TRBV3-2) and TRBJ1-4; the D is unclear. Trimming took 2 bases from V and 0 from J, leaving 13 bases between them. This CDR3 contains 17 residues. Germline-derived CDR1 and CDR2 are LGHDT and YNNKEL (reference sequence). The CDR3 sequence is CASSQHRSVATNEKLFF. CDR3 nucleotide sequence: TGTGCCAGCAGCCAACATCGTTCAGTTGCAACTAATGAAAAACTGTTTTTT.

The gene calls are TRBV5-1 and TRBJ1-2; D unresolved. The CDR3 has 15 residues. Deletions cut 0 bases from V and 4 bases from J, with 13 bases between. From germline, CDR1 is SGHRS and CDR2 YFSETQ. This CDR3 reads CASSLDMGGSYGYTF. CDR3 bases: TGCGCCAGCAGCTTGGATATGGGAGGGAGCTATGGCTACACCTTC.

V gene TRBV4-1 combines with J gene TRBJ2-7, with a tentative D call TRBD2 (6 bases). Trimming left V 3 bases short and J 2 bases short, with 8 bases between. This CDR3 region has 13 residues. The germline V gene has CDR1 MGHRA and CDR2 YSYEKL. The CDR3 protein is CASSQGGAYEQYF. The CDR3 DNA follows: TGCGCCAGCAGCCAGGGCGGGGCCTACGAGCAGTACTTC.

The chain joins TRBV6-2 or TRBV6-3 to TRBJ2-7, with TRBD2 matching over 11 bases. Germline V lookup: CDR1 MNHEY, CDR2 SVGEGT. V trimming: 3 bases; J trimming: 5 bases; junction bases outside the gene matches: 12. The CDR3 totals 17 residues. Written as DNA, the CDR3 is TGTGCCAGCAGTTATTCGCTAGCGGGGGGCCTAGCCCACGAGCAGTACTTC. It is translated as CASSYSLAGGLAHEQYF.

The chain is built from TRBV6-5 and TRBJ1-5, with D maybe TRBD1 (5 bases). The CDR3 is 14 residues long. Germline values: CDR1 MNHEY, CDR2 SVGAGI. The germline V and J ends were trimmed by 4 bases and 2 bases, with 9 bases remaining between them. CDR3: CASSSDRRNQPQHF. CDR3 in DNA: TGTGCCAGCAGTTCTGACAGACGCAATCAGCCCCAGCATTTT.

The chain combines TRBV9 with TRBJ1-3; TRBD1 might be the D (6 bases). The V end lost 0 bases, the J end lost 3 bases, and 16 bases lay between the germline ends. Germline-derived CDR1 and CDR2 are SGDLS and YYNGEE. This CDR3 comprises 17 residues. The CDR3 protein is CASSVDGGAGVGNTIYF. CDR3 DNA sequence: TGTGCCAGCAGCGTAGATGGGGGGGCAGGCGTTGGAAACACCATATATTTT.

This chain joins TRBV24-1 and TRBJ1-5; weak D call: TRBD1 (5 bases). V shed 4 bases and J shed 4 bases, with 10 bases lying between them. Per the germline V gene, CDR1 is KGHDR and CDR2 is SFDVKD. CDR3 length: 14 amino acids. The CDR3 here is CATSDSGANQPQHF. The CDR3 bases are TGTGCCACCAGTGACTCCGGGGCGAATCAGCCCCAGCATTTT.

CDR3 DNA: TGTGCCATCAGCGCTTACAGGGGGTCTAACTATGGCTACACCTTC. Amino acids: CAISAYRGSNYGYTF. This chain uses TRBV10-3 with TRBJ1-2; 8 nucleotides line up with TRBD1. Looked up from germline, CDR1 is ENHRY and CDR2 is SYGVKD. The CDR3 length is 15 residues. Losses at the gene ends were 6 bases for V and 0 bases for J; bases not matched to a gene: 6.

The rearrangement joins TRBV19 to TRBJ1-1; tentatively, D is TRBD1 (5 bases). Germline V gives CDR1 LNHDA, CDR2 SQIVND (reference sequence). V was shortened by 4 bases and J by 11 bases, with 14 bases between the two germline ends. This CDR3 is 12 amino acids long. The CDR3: CASSSGALGAFF. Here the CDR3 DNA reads TGTGCCAGTAGTAGCGGGGCTCTGGGGGCTTTCTTT.

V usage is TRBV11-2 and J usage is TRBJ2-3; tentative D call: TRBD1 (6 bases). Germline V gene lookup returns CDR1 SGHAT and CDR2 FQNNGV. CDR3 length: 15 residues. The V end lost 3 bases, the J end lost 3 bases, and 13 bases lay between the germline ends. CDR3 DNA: TGTGCCAGCAGCTTTGGGAACAGGGCGACAGATACGCAGTATTTT. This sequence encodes CASSFGNRATDTQYF.

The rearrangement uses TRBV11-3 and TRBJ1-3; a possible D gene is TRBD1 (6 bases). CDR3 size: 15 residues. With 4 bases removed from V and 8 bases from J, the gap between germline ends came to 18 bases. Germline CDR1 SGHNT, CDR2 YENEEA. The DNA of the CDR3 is TGTGCCAGCAGCTCCGGAACAGGGTCGAGGGACACCATATATTTT. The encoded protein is CASSSGTGSRDTIYF.

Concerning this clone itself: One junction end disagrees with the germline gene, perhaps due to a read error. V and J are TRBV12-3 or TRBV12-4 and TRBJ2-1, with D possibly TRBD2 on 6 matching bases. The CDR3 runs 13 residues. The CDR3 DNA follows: TGTGCCAGCAGTTTATCGGAGGCTAGCGAAGGGGTCTTC. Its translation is CASSLSEASEGVF.

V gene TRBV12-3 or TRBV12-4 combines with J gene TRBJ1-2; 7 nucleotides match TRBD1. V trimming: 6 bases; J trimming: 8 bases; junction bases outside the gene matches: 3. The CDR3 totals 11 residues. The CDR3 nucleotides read TGTGCCAGCAGCCGGACAGGAGGCTACACCTTC. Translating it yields CASSRTGGYTF.